Below, 4 T cell receptor beta chains from the same sample are listed, as sequenced in a study of T cell clonotyping in hematopoietic cell transplantation. Profiled with immunoSEQ multiplex PCR; TCRdb holds only in-frame clones, not every one. The sample consists of approximately 20,000 clones, about 83% of them appearing once. Time point of the sample: recipient sample about 28 days before transplant, after cytoreduction. Sequenced here: peripheral blood mononuclear cells, sampled before stem cell transplant. The receptors come from a man aged 50 to 59 with acute myeloid leukemia. Some clones in this sample may be carry-over from other donors' samples.

A few counts support this clone. The J gene is TRBJ1-4, the V gene TRBV7-8; no reliable D call. The CDR3 loop spans 14 amino acids. The V gene lost 5 bases and the J gene lost 0 bases, with 7 bases spanning the gap. Germline V gene sequence: CDR1 SGHVS, CDR2 FQNEAQ. For the CDR3, the DNA is TGTGCCAGCAGCAAGGAAACAACTAATGAAAAACTGTTTTTT. Residues: CASSKETTNEKLFF.

The chain has TRBV29-1 and TRBJ1-5; maybe TRBD1 (5 bases). The V and J ends lost 4 bases and 11 bases respectively, with 12 bases between them. Germline CDR1 and CDR2: SQVTM and ANQGSEA. The CDR3 is made up of 11 amino acids. CDR3 sequence: CSVASGRAQHF. Written as DNA, the CDR3 is TGCAGCGTTGCCTCGGGGCGAGCCCAGCATTTT.

CDR3 coding DNA: TGTGCCAGCAGCCTGGACAGCCACTTGGACACCATATATTTT. Protein product: CASSLDSHLDTIYF. V usage is TRBV7-2 and J usage is TRBJ1-3, with D possibly being TRBD1 (6 bases). CDR3 length: 14 residues. From germline, CDR1 is SGHTA and CDR2 FQGNSA. V was pared by 5 bases and J by 8 bases, with 16 bases between.

The CDR3 nucleotides read TGTGCCAGCAGTCTGCCCGAAGCAGGGAGGGGGACTGAAGCTTTCTTT. Protein: CASSLPEAGRGTEAFF. V gene TRBV6-6 combines with J gene TRBJ1-1, with D possibly TRBD1 on 6 matching bases. The CDR3 totals 16 residues. CDR1 is MNHNY and CDR2 is SVGAGI in the germline V gene (reference sequence). V shed 5 bases and J shed 5 bases, with 21 bases lying between them.